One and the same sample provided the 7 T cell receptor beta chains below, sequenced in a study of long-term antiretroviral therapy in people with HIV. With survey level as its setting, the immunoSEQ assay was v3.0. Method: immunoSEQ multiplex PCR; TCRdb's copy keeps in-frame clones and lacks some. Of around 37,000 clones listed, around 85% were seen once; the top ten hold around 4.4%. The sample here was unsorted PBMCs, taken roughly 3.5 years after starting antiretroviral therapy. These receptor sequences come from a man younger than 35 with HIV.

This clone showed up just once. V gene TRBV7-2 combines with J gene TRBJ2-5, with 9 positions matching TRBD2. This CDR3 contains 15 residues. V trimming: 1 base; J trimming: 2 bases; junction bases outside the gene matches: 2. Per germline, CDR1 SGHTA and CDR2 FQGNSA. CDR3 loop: CASSLVSGSQETQYF. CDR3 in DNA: TGTGCCAGCAGCTTAGTTAGCGGGAGTCAAGAGACCCAGTACTTC.

CDR3 DNA sequence: TGCGCCAGCACCGCGGGCCTACCCTACTATGGCTACACCTTC. Translation: CASTAGLPYYGYTF. The V call is TRBV4-1, the J call TRBJ1-2; D ambiguous. V lost 7 bases, J lost 3 bases, and 15 bases lay in between. The CDR3 extends over 14 amino acids. In germline, CDR1 is MGHRA, CDR2 YSYEKL.

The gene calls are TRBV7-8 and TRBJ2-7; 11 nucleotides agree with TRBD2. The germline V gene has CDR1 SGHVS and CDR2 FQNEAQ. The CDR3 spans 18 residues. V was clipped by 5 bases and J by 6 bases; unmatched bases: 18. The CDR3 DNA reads TGTGCCAGCAGCCTCCCCGGGACTAGCGGTACCGGTTCCCTCGAGCAGTACTTC. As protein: CASSLPGTSGTGSLEQYF.

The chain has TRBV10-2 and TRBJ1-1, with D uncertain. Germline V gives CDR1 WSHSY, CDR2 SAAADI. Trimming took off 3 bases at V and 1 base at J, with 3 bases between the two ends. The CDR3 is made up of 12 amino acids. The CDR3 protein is CASSDKNTEAFF. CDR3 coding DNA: TGCGCCAGCAGTGACAAGAACACTGAAGCTTTCTTT.

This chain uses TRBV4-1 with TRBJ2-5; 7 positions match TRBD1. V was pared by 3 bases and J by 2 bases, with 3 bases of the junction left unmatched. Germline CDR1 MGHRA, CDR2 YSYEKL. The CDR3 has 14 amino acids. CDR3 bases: TGCGCCAGCAGCCAGGGGACAGAACAAGAGACCCAGTACTTC. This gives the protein CASSQGTEQETQYF.

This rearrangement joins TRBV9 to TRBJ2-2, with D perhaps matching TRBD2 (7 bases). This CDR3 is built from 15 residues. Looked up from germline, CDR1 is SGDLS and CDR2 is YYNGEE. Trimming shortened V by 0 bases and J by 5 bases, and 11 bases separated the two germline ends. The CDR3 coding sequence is TGTGCCAGCAGCGTAGAGGGGGGGGTTACCGGGGAGCTGTTTTTT. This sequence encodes CASSVEGGVTGELFF.

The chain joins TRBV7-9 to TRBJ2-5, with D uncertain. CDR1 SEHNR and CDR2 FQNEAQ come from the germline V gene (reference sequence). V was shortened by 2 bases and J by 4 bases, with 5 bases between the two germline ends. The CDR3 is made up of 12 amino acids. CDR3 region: CASSLKIETQYF. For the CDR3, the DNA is TGTGCCAGCAGCTTAAAAATAGAGACCCAGTACTTC.